Each of the 24 T cell receptor beta chains below was sequenced from the same sample in a study of beta chain features in type 1 diabetes. General study findings and limits: In all four CD4+ subsets, TCRB CDR3 length was significantly, moderately reduced in type 1 diabetes.

Expressed TCRB transcripts were sequenced after all isolated RNA was converted to cDNA. Some clones are missing from TCRdb's copy, which holds only in-frame ones; the method was immunoSEQ multiplex PCR. The data contain approximately 150,000 clones, roughly an eighth of them singletons. No antigen has been assigned to these receptors. Sequencing was carried out using central memory CD4+ T cells from blood. The receptors derive from a man aged 18 to 35 with type 1 diabetes.

The V gene is TRBV15, the J gene TRBJ2-5; TRBD1 aligns across 7 bases. The closer fit of TRBJ2-7 to the DNA end suggests the J call may be wrong. The germline CDR1 and CDR2 sequences are LNHNV and YYDKDF (reference sequence). The CDR3 sequence is 15 residues long. The CDR3 loop is CATSRDRDSSYEQYF. The CDR3 DNA is TGTGCCACCAGCAGAGATCGGGACAGCTCCTACGAGCAGTACTTC.

This clone was picked up many times. The chain has TRBV27 and TRBJ2-5; D gene ambiguous. CDR1 and CDR2 from the germline V gene are MNHEY and SMNVEV (reference sequence). The CDR3 loop spans 13 amino acids. V lost 3 bases, J lost 4 bases, and 9 bases lay in between. The CDR3 sequence is CASSFRPRETQYF. CDR3 sequence (DNA): TGTGCCAGCAGTTTTCGACCTCGAGAGACCCAGTACTTC.

This clone was counted many times. The chain combines TRBV9 with TRBJ2-7; D call uncertain. The V gene lost 1 base and the J gene lost 1 base, with 12 bases spanning the gap. The CDR3 covers 15 residues. Germline-derived CDR1 and CDR2 are SGDLS and YYNGEE. The CDR3 here is CASSVSPQTSYEQYF. CDR3 in DNA: TGTGCCAGCAGCGTATCTCCCCAGACTTCCTACGAGCAGTACTTC.

The chain carries TRBV6-1 and TRBJ1-5; 7 nucleotides match TRBD1. Germline values: CDR1 MNHNS, CDR2 SASEGT. The CDR3 covers 15 residues. V dropped 1 base and J dropped 3; count of bases not matched to a gene: 3. The DNA of the CDR3 is TGTGCCAGCAGTGAAGGGGACAGCTACAATCAGCCCCAGCATTTT. Protein sequence: CASSEGDSYNQPQHF.

The CDR3 nucleotides are TGTGCCAGCTCAGCGACCGGGACAGGGGATTCACCCCTCCACTTT. It translates to CASSATGTGDSPLHF. This rearrangement joins TRBV18 to TRBJ1-6; TRBD1 matches at 10 bases. V gave up 5 bases and J gave up 8 bases; unmatched junction bases: 6. Germline V gene sequence: CDR1 KGHSH, CDR2 LQKENI. This CDR3 region has 15 residues.

A few counts support this clone. The gene calls are TRBV5-1 and TRBJ2-7; possibly TRBD2 for D (5 bases). The CDR3 has 13 residues. Germline CDR1 reads SGHRS; CDR2 reads YFSETQ. V shed 6 bases and J shed 7 bases, with 17 bases lying between them. CDR3 coding DNA: TGCGCCAGCACCGTGACCCCTACGGGGGAGCAGTACTTC. Translating it yields CASTVTPTGEQYF.

This clone was observed a few times. This sequence joins TRBV5-1 and TRBJ2-5, with 10 nucleotides matching TRBD1. The V gene's germline CDR1 is SGHRS and CDR2 YFSETQ. This CDR3 has 16 residues. The junction had 3 bases not matched to a gene; V was cut back by 1 base and J by 0 bases. The CDR3 region is CASSLRTGGNQETQYF. The CDR3 bases are TGCGCCAGCAGCTTGAGGACAGGGGGGAACCAAGAGACCCAGTACTTC.

J is TRBJ2-5 and V is TRBV12-5, with 7 bases matching TRBD2. The germline V gene encodes CDR1 LGHNT and CDR2 FRNRAP. Trimming removed 7 bases from V and 5 bases from J; junction bases left unmatched: 13. This CDR3 spans 15 amino acids. The CDR3 is CASAPSTSVGETQYF. Written as DNA, the CDR3 is TGTGCTAGTGCTCCCTCTACTAGCGTCGGGGAGACCCAGTACTTC.

In DNA form, the CDR3 reads TGTGCCTGGAGTCCGGACAGGGGGCATGTAAATGAGCAGTTCTTC. This sequence encodes CAWSPDRGHVNEQFF. The chain couples TRBV30 to TRBJ2-1; 11 bases are a match to TRBD1. This CDR3 has 15 amino acids. After removal of 2 bases from V and 7 bases from J, the junction contained 7 bases not matched to a gene. CDR1 is GTSNPN, CDR2 SVGIG, per germline (reference sequence). Drawing the rest from reference TRBV30 and TRBJ2-1, the complete variable domain is SQTIHQWPATLVQPVGSPLSLECTVEGTSNPNLYWYRQAAGRGLQLLFYSVGIGQISSEVPQNLSASRPQDRQFILSSKKLLLSDSGFYLCAWSPDRGHVNEQFFGPGTRLTVL.

This chain connects TRBV29-1 to TRBJ1-2; 8 bases match TRBD1. Germline CDR1 reads SQVTM; CDR2 reads ANQGSEA. This CDR3 has 12 residues. J lost 4 bases, V lost 7 bases, and 5 bases had no gene match. As DNA, the CDR3 is TGCAGCGCCGGACAGGGCCTCTATGGCTACACCTTC. The encoded protein is CSAGQGLYGYTF.

This clone has more than one count but fewer than ten. The V gene is TRBV27, the J gene TRBJ1-5; TRBD1 aligns across 7 bases. V trimming: 6 bases; J trimming: 3 bases; junction bases outside the gene matches: 8. CDR1 MNHEY and CDR2 SMNVEV come from the germline V gene (reference sequence). This CDR3 has 15 residues. This CDR3 reads CASSPATGLNQPQHF. CDR3 coding DNA: TGTGCCAGCAGCCCTGCGACAGGGCTCAATCAGCCCCAGCATTTT.

This clone was counted many times. The chain recombines TRBV4-1 with TRBJ2-1; TRBD2 matches 7 bases. The germline V gene has CDR1 MGHRA and CDR2 YSYEKL. J was trimmed by 6 bases and V by 7 bases; bases with no gene match: 6. The CDR3 is 13 residues long. The CDR3 here is CASMGIAGNEQFF. DNA for the CDR3: TGCGCCAGCATGGGGATAGCGGGCAATGAGCAGTTCTTC.

This clone was detected a few times. The chain joins TRBV5-6 to TRBJ1-6; D remains ambiguous. V was shortened by 6 bases and J by 14 bases, with 18 bases between the two germline ends. Germline lookup yields CDR1 SGHDT and CDR2 YYEEEE. The CDR3 totals 13 residues. The CDR3 loop reads CASKTRRDRALHF. The CDR3 DNA reads as TGTGCCAGCAAGACCCGACGAGATCGAGCCCTCCACTTT.

V is TRBV19 and J is TRBJ1-5; D remains ambiguous. There are 11 residues in the CDR3. The germline CDR1 and CDR2 sequences are LNHDA and SQIVND (reference sequence). V gave up 5 bases and J gave up 7 bases, with 6 bases separating them. DNA for the CDR3: TGTGCCAGTAGTGCGGGCCAGCCCCAGCATTTT. It encodes CASSAGQPQHF.

This clone was observed a handful of times. CDR3 coding DNA: TGTGCCAGCAGCTTATCGGCCAGGGGGCGGGAGACCCAGTACTTC. This translates into CASSLSARGRETQYF. The chain carries TRBV7-9 and TRBJ2-5, with 8 bases matching TRBD1. This CDR3 region has 15 residues. Per germline, CDR1 SEHNR and CDR2 FQNEAQ (reference sequence). V trimming: 2 bases; J trimming: 5 bases; junction bases outside the gene matches: 7.

Here the CDR3 reads CASSLIDRGETQYF. The CDR3 DNA reads TGTGCCAGCAGCCTCATCGACAGGGGCGAGACCCAGTACTTC. The V call is TRBV7-2, the J call TRBJ2-5, with 8 positions matching TRBD1. CDR1 and CDR2 from the germline V gene are SGHTA and FQGNSA. This CDR3 comprises 14 residues. V lost 5 bases and J lost 5; bases outside the gene matches: 7. The full variable domain, completed using reference TRBV7-2 and TRBJ2-5, is GAGVSQSPSNKVTEKGKDVELRCDPISGHTALYWYRQSLGQGLEFLIYFQGNSAPDKSGLPSDRFSAERTGGSVSTLTIQRTQQEDSAVYLCASSLIDRGETQYFGPGTRLLVL.

This clone has just a few counts. This is likely an artifact of a read error, given a far larger clone one base away. This chain connects TRBV5-1 to TRBJ2-5; 11 bases align to TRBD1. Germline loops: CDR1 SGHRS, CDR2 YFSETQ. This CDR3 region has 14 residues. V gave up 4 bases and J gave up 4 bases; unmatched junction bases: 3. The CDR3 here is CASSAGQGAETQYF. CDR3 coding DNA: TGCGCCAGCAGCGCTGGACAGGGGGCAGAGACCCAGTACTTC.

This clone has more than one count but fewer than ten. The CDR3 region is CASSRDQGQETQYF. CDR3 in DNA: TGTGCCAGCAGCCGAGATCAGGGTCAGGAGACCCAGTACTTC. This chain connects TRBV5-4 to TRBJ2-5, with TRBD1 as a possible D gene (5 bases). V lost 4 bases, J lost 5 bases, and 15 bases lay in between. This CDR3 spans 14 amino acids. The germline V gene has CDR1 SGHNT and CDR2 YYREEE (reference sequence).

This clone was detected ten times or more. This chain uses TRBV29-1 with TRBJ2-1; D is possibly TRBD1 or TRBD2 (5 bases each). There are 12 residues in the CDR3. Trimming took 4 bases from V and 7 from J, leaving 11 bases between them. Germline assignment: CDR1 SQVTM and CDR2 ANQGSEA. The DNA of the CDR3 is TGCAGCGTTGTGAGGGGTACGAATGAGCAGTTCTTC. Translated: CSVVRGTNEQFF.

This clone was observed a handful of times. V is TRBV29-1 and J is TRBJ2-4; tentatively, D is TRBD1 (6 bases). Trimming stripped 8 bases from V and 1 base from J, with 21 bases between. Germline V CDR1 and CDR2: SQVTM, ANQGSEA. CDR3 length: 16 residues. The CDR3 nucleotides read TGCAGCTTCACCCCGGCACAGGGAAGGGCCAAAAACATTCAGTACTTC. As protein: CSFTPAQGRAKNIQYF. The full variable domain, completed using reference TRBV29-1 and TRBJ2-4, is SAVISQKPSRDICQRGTSLTIQCQVDSQVTMMFWYRQQPGQSLTLIATANQGSEATYESGFVIDKFPISRPNLTFSTLTVSNMSPEDSSIYLCSFTPAQGRAKNIQYFGAGTRLSVL.

The gene calls are TRBV7-9 and TRBJ2-1; D is unresolved. Trimming cost V 5 bases and J 4 bases, with 12 bases left between them. CDR3 length equals 14 residues. Germline values: CDR1 SEHNR, CDR2 FQNEAQ (reference sequence). CDR3 amino acids: CASSPQTSYNEQFF. DNA for the CDR3: TGTGCCAGCAGCCCTCAGACCAGTTACAATGAGCAGTTCTTC.

This clone has ten or more counts. This chain joins TRBV28 and TRBJ1-1; no firm D call. Germline V gene data show CDR1 as MDHEN and CDR2 as SYDVKM. The length of the CDR3 is 14 residues. Trimming removed 8 bases from V and 1 base from J, with 14 bases in between. CDR3 bases: TGTGCCAGCTTCCGGACCGCATCGAACACTGAAGCTTTCTTT. Its translation is CASFRTASNTEAFF. Looking up the rest from reference TRBV28 and TRBJ1-1 gives the full variable domain: DVKVTQSSRYLVKRTGEKVFLECVQDMDHENMFWYRQDPGLGLRLIYFSYDVKMKEKGDIPEGYSVSREKKERFSLILESASTNQTSMYLCASFRTASNTEAFFGQGTRLTVV.

This clone was found a few times. The V and J genes are TRBV30 and TRBJ2-5, with a possible D match to TRBD1 (6 bases). The V and J ends lost 2 bases and 5 bases respectively, with 12 bases between them. The CDR3 extends over 13 amino acids. Germline CDR1 and CDR2: GTSNPN and SVGIG (reference sequence). The CDR3 loop is CAWSLGQRETQYF. CDR3 DNA: TGTGCCTGGAGTTTAGGACAGCGGGAGACCCAGTACTTC.

This clone occurred a few times. This chain links TRBV25-1 with TRBJ2-1; the D gene could be TRBD1 or TRBD2 (6 bases each). With 1 base removed from V and 3 bases from J, the gap between germline ends came to 10 bases. The germline V gene encodes CDR1 MGHDK and CDR2 SYGVNS. The CDR3 has 15 amino acids. The CDR3 is CASSEWRGNYNEQFF. Here the CDR3 DNA reads TGTGCCAGCAGTGAATGGAGGGGGAACTACAATGAGCAGTTCTTC.